The T cell receptor (beta chain) under discussion was sequenced for a study of T cell repertoires in cytomegalovirus infection. On the study more broadly: Recently identified HLA-C-restricted CMV epitopes were among the peptides used.

General study results and limits: HLA-C-restricted TCR beta clonotypes specific for CMV led the ex vivo response.

TCRdb re-derived calls from the reads in MiXCR, one entry per CDR3 protein. The sample has 250,000 to 400,000 distinct CDR3 sequences; around a quarter are singletons. In regard to this clonotype: Its specificity is unknown.

The V and J ends lost 2 bases and 8 bases, in that order; junction bases with no gene match: 11. The CDR3 consists of 18 residues. The material sequenced was cultured PBMCs, taken from culture after CMV antigen stimulation. The TCR comes from a human donor in good health (CMV status not recorded). Some clones in this sample may be carry-over from other donors' samples. J is TRBJ2-1 and V is TRBV7-1, with 14 bases matching TRBD2. TRBV7-1 is noted as an ORF with a role that remains uncertain. The CDR3 region is CASSSMSTGTSGSYEQFF. The CDR3 DNA reads as TGTGCCAGCAGCTCAATGAGTACCGGGACTAGCGGGAGCTATGAGCAGTTCTTC.